This T cell receptor beta chain was documented in a study of cytomegalovirus exposure and HLA in healthy donors. Study results and caveats: Cytomegalovirus-associated TCR beta chains were listed, numbering over 150.

As concerns this clone: The antigen is unknown.

The CDR3 contains 18 residues. V was pared by 4 bases and J by 0 bases, with 10 bases of the junction left unmatched. Germline-derived CDR1 and CDR2 are SGDLS and YYNGEE. The primer mix had 60 Vbeta and 13 Jbeta primers. The protocol was immunoSEQ multiplex PCR, while the TCRdb copy is restricted to in-frame clones and leaves out a portion. The sample shows roughly 200,000 clones, approximately 80% of them seen only once. J is TRBJ2-6 and V is TRBV9; 7 bases match TRBD1. Material for sequencing was PBMCs. The TCR was taken from a woman in her twenties or thirties in good health and CMV-seronegative. CDR3 loop: CASSQPTTGSSGANVLTF. In nucleotides, the CDR3 is TGTGCCAGCAGCCAACCGACGACAGGGAGCTCTGGGGCCAACGTCCTGACTTTC. Drawing the rest from reference TRBV9 and TRBJ2-6, the complete variable domain is DSGVTQTPKHLITATGQRVTLRCSPRSGDLSVYWYQQSLDQGLQFLIQYYNGEERAKGNILERFSAQQFPDLHSELNLSSLELGDSALYFCASSQPTTGSSGANVLTFGAGSRLTVL.